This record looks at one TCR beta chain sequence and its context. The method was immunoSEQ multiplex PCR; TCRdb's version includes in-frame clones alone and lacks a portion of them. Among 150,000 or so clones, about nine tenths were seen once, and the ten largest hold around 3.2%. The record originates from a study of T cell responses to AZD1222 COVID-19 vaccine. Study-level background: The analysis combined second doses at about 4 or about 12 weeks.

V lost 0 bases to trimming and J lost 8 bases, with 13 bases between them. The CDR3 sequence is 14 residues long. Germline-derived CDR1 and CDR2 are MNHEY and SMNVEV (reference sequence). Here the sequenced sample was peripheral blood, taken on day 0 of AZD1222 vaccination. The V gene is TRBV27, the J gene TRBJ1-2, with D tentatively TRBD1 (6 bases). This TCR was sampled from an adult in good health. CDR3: CASSLSGASSGYTF. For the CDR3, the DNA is TGTGCCAGCAGTTTATCGGGGGCGTCTTCGGGCTACACCTTC.